Listed below are T cell receptor beta chains from one sample, sequenced in a study of blood T cell repertoires in COVID-19. Measured with immunoSEQ multiplex PCR; TCRdb has only the in-frame clones, and not every one. The sample holds roughly 14,000 clones, roughly 85% seen once. Sequenced sample: peripheral blood. The receptors come from a human donor with active COVID-19. The donor label of this sample is uncertain. Both conserved end residues are part of each CDR3. Each record gives: V gene, J gene, D gene, clone size, CDR3 DNA, CDR3 protein. A D gene is named only where the DNA matches it firmly. The size field is filled for only some rows; it gives once, few, many or a size class.

v_call: TRBV7-2; j_call: TRBJ2-5; d_call: TRBD2; clone_size: NA; cdr3_nt: TGTGCCAGCAGCCCAGGGACTAGCGCGGGGGCTAAAGAGACCCAGTACTTC; cdr3_aa: CASSPGTSAGAKETQYF
v_call: TRBV29-1; j_call: TRBJ1-1; d_call: TRBD1; clone_size: few; cdr3_nt: TGCAGCGTGGAACAGGGGTACCTGAACACTGAAGCTTTCTTT; cdr3_aa: CSVEQGYLNTEAFF
v_call: TRBV24-1; j_call: TRBJ2-2; d_call: TRBD1; clone_size: once; cdr3_nt: TGTGCCACCAGGGAGACAGGGGACACCGGGGAGCTGTTTTTT; cdr3_aa: CATRETGDTGELFF
v_call: TRBV4-3; j_call: TRBJ2-7; d_call: TRBD2; clone_size: NA; cdr3_nt: TGCGCCAGCAGCCAAGAATCTAGCGGGAGGTACGAGCAGTACTTC; cdr3_aa: CASSQESSGRYEQYF
v_call: TRBV5-4; j_call: TRBJ2-7; d_call: TRBD1; clone_size: NA; cdr3_nt: TGTGCCAGCAGCTTGTACAGGGGCGACGAGCAGTACTTC; cdr3_aa: CASSLYRGDEQYF
v_call: TRBV7-2; j_call: TRBJ2-7; d_call: TRBD2; clone_size: NA; cdr3_nt: TGTGCCAGCAGAATGTCGGGGGACTACGCCTACGAGCAGTACTTC; cdr3_aa: CASRMSGDYAYEQYF
v_call: TRBV30; j_call: TRBJ2-4; d_call: NA; clone_size: NA; cdr3_nt: TGTGCCTGGCTGGACAGCAAATGGTCCGACAAAAACATTCAGTACTTC; cdr3_aa: CAWLDSKWSDKNIQYF
v_call: TRBV5-5; j_call: TRBJ1-3; d_call: NA; clone_size: NA; cdr3_nt: TGTGCCAGCAGCTCCGTGAGGGACTCTGGAAACACCATATATTTT; cdr3_aa: CASSSVRDSGNTIYF
v_call: TRBV6-5; j_call: TRBJ1-5; d_call: TRBD1; clone_size: NA; cdr3_nt: TGTGCCAGCAGCCCCGACAGGGGAGGCAATCAGCCCCAGCATTTT; cdr3_aa: CASSPDRGGNQPQHF
v_call: TRBV3-1/TRBV3-2; j_call: TRBJ1-6; d_call: NA; clone_size: NA; cdr3_nt: TGTGCCAGCAGCCAAGATTCGAGATCACCCCTCCACTTT; cdr3_aa: CASSQDSRSPLHF
v_call: TRBV30; j_call: TRBJ2-5; d_call: NA; clone_size: NA; cdr3_nt: TGTGCCTGGAGTGTTGGGAGGGGGGGCTCTCTAGAGACCCAGTACTTC; cdr3_aa: CAWSVGRGGSLETQYF
v_call: TRBV2; j_call: TRBJ1-2; d_call: NA; clone_size: once; cdr3_nt: TGTGCCAGCAGTTACAGGTCTGAGGATGGCTACACCTTC; cdr3_aa: CASSYRSEDGYTF
v_call: TRBV2; j_call: TRBJ2-4; d_call: NA; clone_size: NA; cdr3_nt: TGTGCCACCTCCCTGTCGGGGGACGGGCACTTC; cdr3_aa: CATSLSGDGHF
v_call: TRBV19; j_call: TRBJ2-5; d_call: NA; clone_size: NA; cdr3_nt: TGTGCCAGTAGTCAGGGGCAGGCCCACCAAGAGACCCAGTACTTC; cdr3_aa: CASSQGQAHQETQYF
v_call: TRBV6-5; j_call: TRBJ2-1; d_call: TRBD1; clone_size: NA; cdr3_nt: TGTGCCAGCAGTTACTCGAAGACAGGGGGAAATGAGCAGTTCTTC; cdr3_aa: CASSYSKTGGNEQFF
v_call: TRBV4-2; j_call: TRBJ2-5; d_call: NA; clone_size: NA; cdr3_nt: TGTGCCAGCAGCCAATGGACTCAAGAGACCCAGTACTTC; cdr3_aa: CASSQWTQETQYF
v_call: TRBV7-2; j_call: TRBJ1-2; d_call: NA; clone_size: NA; cdr3_nt: TGTGCCAGCAGCTTGGTCAGGTGGGATGGCTACACCTTC; cdr3_aa: CASSLVRWDGYTF
v_call: TRBV28; j_call: TRBJ1-5; d_call: TRBD1; clone_size: NA; cdr3_nt: TGTGCCAGCAGTTTGGGCCGGGACAGGGGCATCCAGCCCCAGCATTTT; cdr3_aa: CASSLGRDRGIQPQHF
v_call: TRBV10-2; j_call: TRBJ1-4; d_call: NA; clone_size: NA; cdr3_nt: TGCGCCAGCACTGAGCGGGCGGGTGCTAATGAAAAACTGTTTTTT; cdr3_aa: CASTERAGANEKLFF
v_call: TRBV4-2; j_call: TRBJ1-3; d_call: NA; clone_size: few; cdr3_nt: TGTGCCAGCAGCCAAGATACGGGATACTCTGGAAACACCATATATTTT; cdr3_aa: CASSQDTGYSGNTIYF
v_call: TRBV5-4; j_call: TRBJ1-3; d_call: NA; clone_size: NA; cdr3_nt: TGTGCCAGCAGCCCGGCGGGGGCTGGAAACACCATATATTTT; cdr3_aa: CASSPAGAGNTIYF
v_call: TRBV9; j_call: TRBJ2-1; d_call: TRBD1; clone_size: NA; cdr3_nt: TGTGCCAGCAGCTCATGGGGCCTCCGGGACAGGCACAATGAGCAGTTCTTC; cdr3_aa: CASSSWGLRDRHNEQFF
v_call: TRBV3-1/TRBV3-2; j_call: TRBJ2-2; d_call: TRBD2; clone_size: NA; cdr3_nt: TGTGCCAGCAGCCAAGAAGTGGGGGAGGGGTCCGGGGAGCTGTTTTTT; cdr3_aa: CASSQEVGEGSGELFF
v_call: TRBV7-7; j_call: TRBJ1-3; d_call: TRBD1; clone_size: NA; cdr3_nt: TGTGCTGTGGGACAGTCAAGCCCTGGAAACACCATATATTTT; cdr3_aa: CAVGQSSPGNTIYF
v_call: TRBV5-1; j_call: TRBJ2-1; d_call: TRBD2; clone_size: NA; cdr3_nt: TGCGCCAGCGGCGTGGGGCGGGGGGAGTACAATGAGCAGTTCTTC; cdr3_aa: CASGVGRGEYNEQFF
v_call: TRBV27; j_call: TRBJ2-5; d_call: TRBD1; clone_size: NA; cdr3_nt: TGTGCCAGCAATTCAGGGGGTGATGAGACCCAGTACTTC; cdr3_aa: CASNSGGDETQYF
v_call: TRBV11-1; j_call: TRBJ2-7; d_call: NA; clone_size: NA; cdr3_nt: TGTGCCAGCGGATCTCCGAGGATCTACGAGCAGTACTTC; cdr3_aa: CASGSPRIYEQYF
v_call: TRBV4-2; j_call: TRBJ2-7; d_call: NA; clone_size: NA; cdr3_nt: TGTGCCAGCAGCCAAGTACTTTTAGGAGACTCCTACGAGCAGTGCTTC; cdr3_aa: CASSQVLLGDSYEQCF
v_call: TRBV19; j_call: TRBJ2-5; d_call: TRBD2; clone_size: few; cdr3_nt: TGTGCCAGTAGTATGGGTTCACTAGCGGGTTTTCAAGAGACCCAGTACTTC; cdr3_aa: CASSMGSLAGFQETQYF
v_call: TRBV5-1; j_call: TRBJ2-2; d_call: TRBD2; clone_size: NA; cdr3_nt: TGCGCCAGCAGACTAGCGGGAGGAAACACCGGGGAGCTGTTTTTT; cdr3_aa: CASRLAGGNTGELFF
v_call: TRBV7-3; j_call: TRBJ2-1; d_call: TRBD2; clone_size: once; cdr3_nt: TGTGCCAGCAGCACACTAGCGGGGGCCGGGAATGAGCAGTTCTTC; cdr3_aa: CASSTLAGAGNEQFF
v_call: TRBV28; j_call: TRBJ1-6; d_call: NA; clone_size: NA; cdr3_nt: TGTGCCAGCAGCCGAGCTGTCTCCTATAATTCACCCCTCCACTTT; cdr3_aa: CASSRAVSYNSPLHF
v_call: TRBV11-3; j_call: TRBJ2-7; d_call: NA; clone_size: NA; cdr3_nt: TGTGCCAGCAGCTTAAACCTAGAATACGAGCAGTACTTC; cdr3_aa: CASSLNLEYEQYF
v_call: TRBV27; j_call: TRBJ1-2; d_call: NA; clone_size: once; cdr3_nt: TGTGCCAGCAGTTCCCCCGCCGGGGGGTATGGCTACACCTTC; cdr3_aa: CASSSPAGGYGYTF
v_call: TRBV10-3; j_call: TRBJ2-7; d_call: NA; clone_size: NA; cdr3_nt: TGTGCCATCAGTGATGACGCTAGCAGATACGAGCAGTACTTC; cdr3_aa: CAISDDASRYEQYF
v_call: TRBV19; j_call: TRBJ1-1; d_call: NA; clone_size: NA; cdr3_nt: TGTGCCAGTAGTCCTCCAGAGGGATCTACTGAAGCTTTCTTT; cdr3_aa: CASSPPEGSTEAFF
v_call: TRBV5-1; j_call: TRBJ2-7; d_call: TRBD2; clone_size: NA; cdr3_nt: TGCGCCAGCAGCTTGAAGGCTAGCGGAGCCATGGGCGAGCAGTACTTC; cdr3_aa: CASSLKASGAMGEQYF
v_call: TRBV10-3; j_call: TRBJ1-2; d_call: NA; clone_size: NA; cdr3_nt: TGTGCCATCAGTGAGTTAGGAGATGCTAACTATGGCTACACCTTC; cdr3_aa: CAISELGDANYGYTF
v_call: TRBV12-3/TRBV12-4; j_call: TRBJ2-2; d_call: NA; clone_size: NA; cdr3_nt: TGTGCCAGCAGTTCCGACACCGGGGAGCTGTTTTTT; cdr3_aa: CASSSDTGELFF
v_call: TRBV30; j_call: TRBJ2-1; d_call: NA; clone_size: NA; cdr3_nt: TGTGCCTGGAGTGTACTGAGGACAAACAATGAGCAGTTCTTC; cdr3_aa: CAWSVLRTNNEQFF
v_call: TRBV5-4; j_call: TRBJ2-7; d_call: TRBD1; clone_size: NA; cdr3_nt: TGTGCCAGCAGCTCAGGGGGCCCCGGGGTTAGAGGCGAGCAGTACTTC; cdr3_aa: CASSSGGPGVRGEQYF
v_call: TRBV9; j_call: TRBJ2-3; d_call: TRBD2; clone_size: NA; cdr3_nt: TGTGCCAGCACCGCTAGCGGAAGTAGCCCAGATACGCAGTATTTT; cdr3_aa: CASTASGSSPDTQYF
v_call: TRBV7-8; j_call: TRBJ1-1; d_call: TRBD1; clone_size: NA; cdr3_nt: TGTGCCAGCAGCTCCAGTACAGGGGGTTACACTGAAGCTTTCTTT; cdr3_aa: CASSSSTGGYTEAFF
v_call: TRBV15; j_call: TRBJ2-7; d_call: TRBD2; clone_size: NA; cdr3_nt: TGTGCCACCAGCAGAGGTCTGGGACTAGCGGGGAAAGACTCCTACGAGCAGTACTTC; cdr3_aa: CATSRGLGLAGKDSYEQYF
v_call: TRBV5-1; j_call: TRBJ2-5; d_call: TRBD1; clone_size: NA; cdr3_nt: TGCGCCAGCAGCCCTGCCGGGACAGGGGAGGAGACCCAGTACTTC; cdr3_aa: CASSPAGTGEETQYF
v_call: TRBV6-5; j_call: TRBJ2-5; d_call: TRBD1; clone_size: NA; cdr3_nt: TGTGCCAGCAGTTACTCGGACAGGGCCCAAGAGACCCAGTACTTC; cdr3_aa: CASSYSDRAQETQYF
v_call: TRBV4-2; j_call: TRBJ2-7; d_call: TRBD2; clone_size: NA; cdr3_nt: TGTGCCAGCAGCTCTTCCGGGACTAGCGGCAGCTACGAGCAGTACTTC; cdr3_aa: CASSSSGTSGSYEQYF
v_call: TRBV4-1; j_call: TRBJ2-3; d_call: NA; clone_size: NA; cdr3_nt: TGCGCCAGCAGCCACGGGATAGTACTGACGGCGTCTAGCACAGATACGCAGTATTTT; cdr3_aa: CASSHGIVLTASSTDTQYF
v_call: TRBV6-6; j_call: TRBJ1-2; d_call: NA; clone_size: NA; cdr3_nt: TGTGCCAGCAGTTGGGGCCCGCAGAGTGGCTACACCTTC; cdr3_aa: CASSWGPQSGYTF
v_call: TRBV19; j_call: TRBJ1-2; d_call: TRBD1; clone_size: medium-sized; cdr3_nt: TGTGCCAGTAGTATACTAGGGGGCGACGACTATGGCTACACCTTC; cdr3_aa: CASSILGGDDYGYTF
v_call: TRBV7-2; j_call: TRBJ2-6; d_call: TRBD1; clone_size: once; cdr3_nt: TGTGCCAGCAGCTTAGCGGGGACAGGGTCTGGGGCCAACGTCCTGACTTTC; cdr3_aa: CASSLAGTGSGANVLTF
v_call: TRBV19; j_call: TRBJ2-1; d_call: TRBD1; clone_size: NA; cdr3_nt: TGTGCCAGTAGTCGACAGGGGACTTACAATGAGCAGTTCTTC; cdr3_aa: CASSRQGTYNEQFF
v_call: TRBV5-6; j_call: TRBJ2-1; d_call: TRBD1; clone_size: NA; cdr3_nt: TGTGCCAGCAGCCCGTCACAGGGGACAAAGAGATACAATGAGCAGTTCTTC; cdr3_aa: CASSPSQGTKRYNEQFF
v_call: TRBV3-1/TRBV3-2; j_call: TRBJ1-1; d_call: NA; clone_size: few; cdr3_nt: TGTGCCAGCAGCCAAGATGGGGGCCGGGGGAACACTGAAGCTTTCTTT; cdr3_aa: CASSQDGGRGNTEAFF